This T cell receptor (beta chain) was profiled in a study of PD-1 blockade in mismatch repair-deficient tumors. Profiled with immunoSEQ multiplex PCR; TCRdb holds only in-frame clones, not every one. The sample lists 30,000 to 35,000 clones; around 80% were seen once. Study-level findings and limits: Rapid post-treatment expansion, then contraction, generally preceding radiologic response, marked tumor-resident clones.

A note on this clone: No antigen is known for it.

Germline V gene data show CDR1 as KGHSH and CDR2 as LQKENI. Trimming left V 5 bases short and J 2 bases short, with 12 bases between. The CDR3 totals 14 residues. The sequenced sample was PBMCs, obtained approximately 6 weeks after starting pembrolizumab. This TCR derives from an adult with mismatch repair-deficient cancer. J is TRBJ2-5 and V is TRBV18; tentatively, D is TRBD1 (6 bases). CDR3 residues: CASSRQGSQETQYF. CDR3 bases: TGTGCCAGCTCAAGGCAGGGGTCGCAAGAGACCCAGTACTTC.